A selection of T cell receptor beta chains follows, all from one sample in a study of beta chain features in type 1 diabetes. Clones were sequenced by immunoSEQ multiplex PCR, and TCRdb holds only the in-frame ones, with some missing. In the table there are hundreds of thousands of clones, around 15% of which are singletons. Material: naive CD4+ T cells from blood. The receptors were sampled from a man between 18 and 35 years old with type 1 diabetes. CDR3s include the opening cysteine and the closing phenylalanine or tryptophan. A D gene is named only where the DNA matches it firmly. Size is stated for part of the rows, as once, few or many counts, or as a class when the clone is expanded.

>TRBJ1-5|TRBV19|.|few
CASIGGPGLVQPQHF
TGTGCCAGTATTGGAGGACCAGGGTTGGTTCAGCCCCAGCATTTT
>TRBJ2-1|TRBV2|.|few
CASSERGDEQFF
TGTGCCAGCAGTGAAAGGGGGGATGAGCAGTTCTTC
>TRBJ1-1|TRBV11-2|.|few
CATSGTGYTEAFF
TGTGCCACCTCCGGAACAGGGTACACTGAAGCTTTCTTT
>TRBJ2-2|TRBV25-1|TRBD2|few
CASSEYVGGRTTGELFF
TGTGCCAGCAGTGAATATGTGGGAGGGAGGACGACCGGGGAGCTGTTTTTT
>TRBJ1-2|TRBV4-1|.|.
CASSSDSLYGYTF
TGCGCCAGCAGCTCAGACAGTCTCTATGGCTACACCTTC
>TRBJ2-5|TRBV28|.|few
CASTRAAGRGLVTQYF
TGTGCCAGCACCCGAGCTGCCGGAAGGGGATTAGTGACCCAGTACTTC
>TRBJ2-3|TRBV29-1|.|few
CSGHSADTQYF
TGCAGCGGGCATTCAGCAGATACGCAGTATTTT
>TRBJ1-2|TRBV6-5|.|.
CASSSWGYGYTF
TGTGCCAGCAGTTCCTGGGGGTATGGCTACACCTTC
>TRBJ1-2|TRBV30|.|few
CAWSGNTGQNGYTF
TGTGCCTGGAGTGGGAATACAGGGCAGAATGGCTACACCTTC
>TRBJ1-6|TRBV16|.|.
CASILYRAPLHF
TGTGCCAGCATCCTGTACAGGGCACCCCTCCACTTT
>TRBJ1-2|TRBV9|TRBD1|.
CASRSTGGNYGYTF
TGTGCCAGCAGGTCGACAGGGGGCAACTATGGCTACACCTTC
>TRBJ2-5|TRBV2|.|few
CASHRSAETQYF
TGTGCCAGCCATAGGTCCGCGGAGACCCAGTACTTC
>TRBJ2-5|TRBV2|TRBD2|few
CATLRERGAETQYF
TGTGCCACGCTTCGGGAGCGGGGGGCAGAGACCCAGTACTTC
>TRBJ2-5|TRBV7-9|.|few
CASSPEGEETQYF
TGTGCCAGCAGCCCCGAGGGGGAAGAGACCCAGTACTTC
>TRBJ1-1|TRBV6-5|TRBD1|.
CASSPTGTGYAFF
TGTGCCAGCAGTCCAACCGGGACAGGGTACGCTTTCTTT
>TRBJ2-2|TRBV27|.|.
CASSLHLRGELFF
TGTGCCAGCAGTTTGCATCTAAGAGGGGAGCTGTTTTTT
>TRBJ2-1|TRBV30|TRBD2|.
CAWSGGTSGRVLRNEQFF
TGTGCCTGGAGTGGGGGGACTAGCGGGAGGGTGTTGCGGAATGAGCAGTTCTTC
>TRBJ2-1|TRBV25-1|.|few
CASSEWGSLGDEQFF
TGTGCCAGCAGTGAATGGGGCAGTTTGGGTGATGAGCAGTTCTTC
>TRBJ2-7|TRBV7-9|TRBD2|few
CASSLGGGSYEQYF
TGTGCCAGCAGCTTGGGCGGGGGCTCCTACGAGCAGTACTTC
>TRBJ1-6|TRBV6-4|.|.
CASSAFVANSPLHF
TGTGCCAGCAGCGCTTTCGTGGCTAATTCACCCCTCCACTTT
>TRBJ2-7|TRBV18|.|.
CASSPQTIEQYF
TGTGCCAGCTCACCACAAACCATCGAGCAGTACTTC
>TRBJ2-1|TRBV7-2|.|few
CASSLARDEQFF
TGTGCCAGCAGCTTAGCGAGGGATGAGCAGTTCTTC
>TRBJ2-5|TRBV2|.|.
CASCRDLSGETQYF
TGTGCCAGCTGTAGGGACCTCAGTGGAGAGACCCAGTACTTC
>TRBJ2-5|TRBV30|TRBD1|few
CSLAGTASRETQYF
TGTTCCCTTGCCGGGACAGCAAGTCGGGAGACCCAGTACTTC
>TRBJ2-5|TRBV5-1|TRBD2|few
CASSLATGGLETQYF
TGCGCCAGCAGCTTGGCGACGGGGGGGCTGGAGACCCAGTACTTC
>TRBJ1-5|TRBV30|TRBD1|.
CAWSASRGVYNQPQHF
TGTGCCTGGAGTGCGTCCAGGGGGGTTTACAATCAGCCCCAGCATTTT
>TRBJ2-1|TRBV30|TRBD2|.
CAWNGRTSGSYNEQFF
TGTGCCTGGAACGGACGGACTAGCGGGTCCTACAATGAGCAGTTCTTC
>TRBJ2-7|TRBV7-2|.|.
CASSFRWPEQYF
TGTGCCAGCAGCTTCCGCTGGCCCGAGCAGTACTTC
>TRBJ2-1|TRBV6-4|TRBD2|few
CASSPRLAGSKNEQFF
TGTGCCAGCAGTCCACGACTAGCGGGATCTAAGAATGAGCAGTTCTTC